The 3 T cell receptor beta chains below come from one sample, sequenced in a study of blood T cell repertoires in COVID-19. The method was immunoSEQ multiplex PCR; TCRdb's version includes in-frame clones alone and lacks a portion of them. The top ten clones hold roughly a tenth of a sample with roughly 120,000 clones, roughly 85% of them seen once. The sample consisted of peripheral blood. Receptors were obtained from a man older than 75 with acute or convalescent COVID-19.

The V gene is TRBV6-5, the J gene TRBJ1-4, with D perhaps matching TRBD1 (6 bases). From germline, CDR1 is MNHEY and CDR2 SVGAGI. This CDR3 has 13 amino acids. V shed 6 bases and J shed 4 bases, with 9 bases lying between them. CDR3 region: CASRTGFNEKLFF. The DNA of the CDR3 is TGTGCCAGCAGGACAGGTTTTAATGAAAAACTGTTTTTT.

The chain employs TRBV12-3 or TRBV12-4 and TRBJ2-5; D might be TRBD1 (6 bases). V shed 6 bases and J shed 5 bases, with 13 bases lying between them. The CDR3 is made up of 13 amino acids. Written as DNA, the CDR3 is TGTGCCAGCAGGTCGACAGGAATCGAGACCCAGTACTTC. Translated: CASRSTGIETQYF.

The chain recombines TRBV6-1 with TRBJ1-2; 8 nucleotides agree with TRBD1. Germline trimming cut 3 bases from V and 7 bases from J; bases unmatched to any gene: 4. CDR3 length: 13 amino acids. Germline V gene lookup returns CDR1 MNHNS and CDR2 SASEGT. The CDR3 nucleotides read TGTGCCAGCAGTGATACTGACAGGGGTGGCTACACCTTC. This gives the protein CASSDTDRGGYTF.